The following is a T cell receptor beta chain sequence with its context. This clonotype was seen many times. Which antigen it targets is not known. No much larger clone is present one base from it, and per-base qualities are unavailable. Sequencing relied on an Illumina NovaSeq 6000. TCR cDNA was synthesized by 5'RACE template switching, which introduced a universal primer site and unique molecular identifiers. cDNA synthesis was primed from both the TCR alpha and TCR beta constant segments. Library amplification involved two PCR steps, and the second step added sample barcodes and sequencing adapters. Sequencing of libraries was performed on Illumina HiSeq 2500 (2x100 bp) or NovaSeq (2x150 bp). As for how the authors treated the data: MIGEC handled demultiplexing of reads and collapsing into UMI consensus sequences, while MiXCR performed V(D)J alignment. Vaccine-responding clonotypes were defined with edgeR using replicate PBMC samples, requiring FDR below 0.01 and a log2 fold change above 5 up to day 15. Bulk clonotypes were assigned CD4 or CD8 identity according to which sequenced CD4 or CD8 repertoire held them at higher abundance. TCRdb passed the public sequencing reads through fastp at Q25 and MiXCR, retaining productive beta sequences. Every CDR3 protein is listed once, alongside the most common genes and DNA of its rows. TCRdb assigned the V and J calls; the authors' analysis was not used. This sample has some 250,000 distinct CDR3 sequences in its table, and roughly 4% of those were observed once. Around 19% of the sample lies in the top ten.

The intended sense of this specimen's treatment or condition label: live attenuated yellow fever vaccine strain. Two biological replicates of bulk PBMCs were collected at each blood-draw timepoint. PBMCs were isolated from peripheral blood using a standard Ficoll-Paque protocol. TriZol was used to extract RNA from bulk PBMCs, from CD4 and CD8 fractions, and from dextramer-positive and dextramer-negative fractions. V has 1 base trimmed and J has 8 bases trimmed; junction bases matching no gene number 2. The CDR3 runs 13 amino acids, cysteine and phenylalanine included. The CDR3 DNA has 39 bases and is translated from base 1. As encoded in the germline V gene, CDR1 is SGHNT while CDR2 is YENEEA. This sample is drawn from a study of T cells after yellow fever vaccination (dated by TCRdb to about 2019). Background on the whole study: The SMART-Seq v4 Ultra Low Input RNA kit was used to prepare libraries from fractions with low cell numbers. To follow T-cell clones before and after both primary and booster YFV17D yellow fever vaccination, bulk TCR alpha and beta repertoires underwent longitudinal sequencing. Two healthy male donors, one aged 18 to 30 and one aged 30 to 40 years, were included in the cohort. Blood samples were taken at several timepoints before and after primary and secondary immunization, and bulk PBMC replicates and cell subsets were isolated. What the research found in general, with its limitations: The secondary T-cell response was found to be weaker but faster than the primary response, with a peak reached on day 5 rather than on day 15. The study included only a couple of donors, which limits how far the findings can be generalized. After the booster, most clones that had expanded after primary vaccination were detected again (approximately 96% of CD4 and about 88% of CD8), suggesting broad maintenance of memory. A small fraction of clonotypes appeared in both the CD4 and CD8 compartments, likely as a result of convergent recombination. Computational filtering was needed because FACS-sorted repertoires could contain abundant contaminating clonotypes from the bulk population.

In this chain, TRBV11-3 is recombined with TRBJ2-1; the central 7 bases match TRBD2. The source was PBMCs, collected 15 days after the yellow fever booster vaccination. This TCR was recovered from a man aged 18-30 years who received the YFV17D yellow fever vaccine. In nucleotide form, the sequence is TGTGCCAGCAGCTTAGCTGGGAGGGATGAGCAGTTCTTC. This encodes CASSLAGRDEQFF.